This passage covers 31 T cell receptor beta chains from one sample sequenced in a study of cytomegalovirus exposure and HLA in healthy donors. The study ran its PCR with 60 Vbeta and 13 Jbeta primers. Measured with immunoSEQ multiplex PCR; TCRdb has only the in-frame clones, and not every one. Altogether some 170,000 clones are present, approximately 70% being singletons, with the ten largest covering about 2.5%. Material for sequencing was PBMCs. Receptor source: a human donor in good health.

CDR3 bases: TGTGCCAGCAGCCAAGAACGGACAGGGACTGGAAACACCATATATTTT. Its translation is CASSQERTGTGNTIYF. V gene TRBV14 combines with J gene TRBJ1-3; 8 nucleotides line up with TRBD1. V lost 0 bases to trimming and J lost 2 bases; unmatched junction nucleotides: 3. Germline V lookup: CDR1 SGHDN, CDR2 FVKESK. This CDR3 comprises 16 residues.

The CDR3 DNA follows: TGTGCCTGGAGTGTACGGTGGACACAGGATGGCTACACCTTC. Translating gives CAWSVRWTQDGYTF. The chain joins TRBV30 to TRBJ1-2; D is possibly TRBD1 (5 bases). CDR3 length equals 14 residues. The germline V and J ends were trimmed by 0 bases and 6 bases, with 14 bases remaining between them. Germline V gives CDR1 GTSNPN, CDR2 SVGIG (reference sequence).

In DNA form, the CDR3 reads TGTGCCACCAGCAGGGGACGGACAGGGCTATATGGCTACACCTTC. Its protein product is CATSRGRTGLYGYTF. The V and J genes are TRBV15 and TRBJ1-2; 8 bases align to TRBD1. Germline CDR1 and CDR2: LNHNV and YYDKDF (reference sequence). J gave up 5 bases and V 3 bases, and 8 bases lay outside the gene matches. The CDR3 totals 15 residues.

V usage is TRBV2 and J usage is TRBJ1-1; 8 nucleotides line up with TRBD1. Germline values: CDR1 SNHLY, CDR2 FYNNEI. The CDR3 spans 15 residues. With 7 bases clipped from V and 4 bases from J, the junction kept 11 bases outside the gene matches. For the CDR3, the DNA is TGTGCCAGCAACATCCTGGGGACAGGAGGCACTGAAGCTTTCTTT. This encodes CASNILGTGGTEAFF.

In this sample, this clone turned up a few times. This chain joins TRBV27 and TRBJ2-7, with a weak D call TRBD1 (7 bases). The germline gives CDR1 MNHEY, CDR2 SMNVEV (reference sequence). V dropped 5 bases and J dropped 2 bases, with 13 bases sitting between them. The CDR3 is 14 residues long. CDR3 residues: CASSLRGVAYEQYF. The CDR3, as DNA: TGTGCCAGCAGTCTCAGGGGGGTCGCCTACGAGCAGTACTTC.

The V and J genes are TRBV7-9 and TRBJ2-5; no reliable D call. Per the germline V gene, CDR1 is SEHNR and CDR2 is FQNEAQ (reference sequence). Deletions cut 5 bases from V and 2 bases from J, with 15 bases between. This CDR3 is built from 15 residues. The CDR3 protein is CASSLVLGGQETQYF. CDR3 sequence (DNA): TGTGCCAGCAGCCTTGTGCTTGGCGGACAAGAGACCCAGTACTTC.

The gene calls are TRBV5-4 and TRBJ1-2; no clear D gene. CDR3 length equals 16 residues. Trimming pared 3 bases from V and 5 bases from J, leaving 20 bases between. Germline-derived CDR1 and CDR2 are SGHNT and YYREEE (reference sequence). The CDR3: CASSSIAERALYGYTF. The CDR3 coding sequence is TGTGCCAGCAGCTCCATTGCGGAGCGGGCTTTATATGGCTACACCTTC.

V gene TRBV27 combines with J gene TRBJ2-2; 11 bases map to TRBD1. CDR1 is MNHEY and CDR2 is SMNVEV in the germline V gene (reference sequence). CDR3 length: 16 residues. Germline trimming cut 3 bases from V and 7 bases from J; bases unmatched to any gene: 7. The CDR3 is CASSFPGTGGVGELFF. CDR3 DNA sequence: TGTGCCAGCAGTTTTCCCGGGACAGGGGGGGTCGGGGAGCTGTTTTTT.

The V call is TRBV5-8, the J call TRBJ2-3; D uncertain. V was shortened by 1 base and J by 0 bases, with 9 bases between the two germline ends. Per the germline V gene, CDR1 is SGHTS and CDR2 is YDEGEE. The CDR3 covers 15 residues. The CDR3 DNA sequence: TGTGCCAGCAGCTTGTCGAAAACTAGCACAGATACGCAGTATTTT. Translation gives CASSLSKTSTDTQYF.

The chain joins TRBV7-8 to TRBJ1-5; D is undetermined. Germline CDR1 SGHVS, CDR2 FQNEAQ. CDR3 length: 14 residues. V dropped 2 bases and J dropped 8 bases, with 13 bases sitting between them. This CDR3 reads CASSLYVQGEPQHF. DNA for the CDR3: TGTGCCAGCAGCTTATACGTCCAAGGAGAGCCCCAGCATTTT.

The chain carries TRBV6-1 and TRBJ2-7; 9 bases align to TRBD2. The CDR3 spans 14 residues. Looked up from germline, CDR1 is MNHNS and CDR2 is SASEGT. V lost 8 bases to trimming and J lost 2 bases; unmatched junction nucleotides: 7. This CDR3 is CASGLGGGAYEQYF. The CDR3 nucleotides are TGTGCCAGCGGACTGGGCGGGGGGGCCTACGAGCAGTACTTC.

V is TRBV6-6 and J is TRBJ2-3; 11 nucleotides align to TRBD1. The CDR3 contains 15 residues. Germline CDR1 reads MNHNY; CDR2 reads SVGAGI (reference sequence). Trimming cost V 6 bases and J 2 bases; bases outside gene matches: 4. The CDR3 region has the DNA TGTGCCAGCAGACCAGGACAGGGGGCCACAGATACGCAGTATTTT. The encoded protein is CASRPGQGATDTQYF.

The chain carries TRBV7-9 and TRBJ2-3, with a weak D call TRBD1 (5 bases). The CDR3 totals 15 residues. V was pared by 5 bases and J by 0 bases, with 12 bases between. Germline V gene data show CDR1 as SEHNR and CDR2 as FQNEAQ (reference sequence). CDR3 protein: CASSIRQSSTDTQYF. As DNA, the CDR3 is TGTGCCAGCAGCATACGACAGTCTAGCACAGATACGCAGTATTTT.

The chain couples TRBV7-3 to TRBJ2-2; 9 nucleotides match TRBD1. The CDR3 runs to 15 residues. The J segment lost 6 bases and the V segment lost 5 bases, leaving 7 bases of the junction unmatched. Per germline, CDR1 SGHTA and CDR2 FQGTGA. The CDR3 sequence: CASSNRGRRAGELFF. The CDR3 nucleotides read TGTGCCAGCAGCAACAGGGGGCGCAGGGCCGGGGAGCTGTTTTTT.

The chain employs TRBV20-1 and TRBJ1-1; D is unclear. The CDR3 extends over 11 amino acids. Trimming took 6 bases from V and 7 from J, leaving 12 bases between them. Germline loops: CDR1 DFQATT, CDR2 SNEGSKA (reference sequence). The CDR3 DNA reads TGCAGTGCCAACCTGCGGGGTGAAGCTTTCTTT. Amino acid sequence: CSANLRGEAFF.

The rearrangement links TRBV7-8 to TRBJ1-5; 7 bases are a match to TRBD1. The V gene end was trimmed by 5 bases and the J gene end by 4 bases; junction bases not matched to a gene: 5. From germline, CDR1 is SGHVS and CDR2 FQNEAQ. The CDR3 spans 14 residues. CDR3 DNA sequence: TGTGCCAGCAGCGCCACAGGGGTAAATCAGCCCCAGCATTTT. This translates into CASSATGVNQPQHF.

This clone was counted a single time. The chain links TRBV5-4 to TRBJ2-1; unclear D gene. Trimming left V 0 bases short and J 7 bases short, with 8 bases between. Germline V lookup: CDR1 SGHNT, CDR2 YYREEE (reference sequence). The CDR3 spans 13 residues. For the CDR3, the DNA is TGTGCCAGCAGCTTGGTGGCAGTGAATGAGCAGTTCTTC. This translates into CASSLVAVNEQFF.

This clone appeared once. The rearrangement joins TRBV9 to TRBJ1-1; 11 bases are shared with TRBD1. Germline V gene sequence: CDR1 SGDLS, CDR2 YYNGEE. This CDR3 comprises 15 residues. The V segment lost 4 bases and the J segment 6 bases; nucleotides outside the gene matches: 8. CDR3 bases: TGTGCCAGCAGCCACGGACAGGGGGCGCGGCCTGAAGCTTTCTTT. Protein product: CASSHGQGARPEAFF.

The gene calls are TRBV19 and TRBJ1-2; D remains unclear. Germline-derived CDR1 and CDR2 are LNHDA and SQIVND (reference sequence). The CDR3 totals 15 residues. The germline V and J ends were trimmed by 7 bases and 4 bases, with 19 bases remaining between them. CDR3 amino acids: CASTPQGRWGYGYTF. The CDR3 DNA reads as TGTGCCAGTACCCCTCAAGGGAGATGGGGCTATGGCTACACCTTC.

The chain employs TRBV5-6 and TRBJ1-3; TRBD1 matches at 7 bases. The CDR3 length is 15 residues. The trim removed 4 bases at V and 0 bases at J, leaving 4 bases unmatched. The germline V gene encodes CDR1 SGHDT and CDR2 YYEEEE. The CDR3 reads CASSRDRISGNTIYF. In nucleotides, the CDR3 is TGTGCCAGCAGCAGGGACAGAATCTCTGGAAACACCATATATTTT.

This chain uses TRBV30 with TRBJ1-5, with D unresolved. Trimming shortened V by 2 bases and J by 2 bases, and 7 bases separated the two germline ends. Germline-derived CDR1 and CDR2 are GTSNPN and SVGIG (reference sequence). CDR3 length: 13 amino acids. The CDR3 spells CAWSRQGNQPQHF. CDR3 coding DNA: TGTGCCTGGAGTAGGCAGGGCAATCAGCCCCAGCATTTT.

The chain employs TRBV11-2 and TRBJ2-1, with TRBD2 identical over 9 bases. The CDR3 length is 13 residues. Looked up from germline, CDR1 is SGHAT and CDR2 is FQNNGV. V gave up 8 bases and J gave up 3 bases; unmatched junction bases: 2. The DNA of the CDR3 is TGTGCCAGCGGCGGGGGGGACTACAATGAGCAGTTCTTC. Its protein is CASGGGDYNEQFF.

The chain links TRBV19 to TRBJ1-3; the D is unclear. The CDR3 consists of 14 residues. Germline CDR1 is LNHDA and CDR2 is SQIVND (reference sequence). Trimming left V 3 bases short and J 4 bases short, with 10 bases between. The CDR3 is CASSISSAGNTIYF. The CDR3 region has the DNA TGTGCCAGTAGTATCTCTTCCGCGGGAAACACCATATATTTT.

The chain couples TRBV19 to TRBJ2-1; TRBD2 matches 14 bases. Per germline, CDR1 LNHDA and CDR2 SQIVND (reference sequence). The ends lost 3 bases at V and 0 bases at J; junction bases unmatched: 7. This CDR3 spans 19 amino acids. CDR3 nucleotide sequence: TGTGCCAGTAGTATCGGGACTAGCGGGGGTCCCCTCTCCTACAATGAGCAGTTCTTC. Translating it yields CASSIGTSGGPLSYNEQFF.

V and J are TRBV11-3 and TRBJ1-1, with D maybe TRBD1 (6 bases). The CDR3 has 13 amino acids. Trimming stripped 2 bases from V and 4 bases from J, with 8 bases between. Germline CDR1 and CDR2: SGHNT and YENEEA. The DNA for the CDR3 is TGTGCCAGCAGCTTACTCAGGGGCACTGAAGCTTTCTTT. This translates into CASSLLRGTEAFF.

The chain is built from TRBV6-1 and TRBJ2-1, with 8 positions matching TRBD1. The CDR3 length is 13 residues. Per the germline V gene, CDR1 is MNHNS and CDR2 is SASEGT. V was clipped by 2 bases and J by 9 bases; unmatched bases: 3. The CDR3 loop is CASSEPDRGEQFF. DNA for the CDR3: TGTGCCAGCAGTGAACCCGACAGGGGTGAGCAGTTCTTC.

This clone appeared a few times. This chain joins TRBV28 and TRBJ1-6; a weak D match, TRBD1 (5 bases). The CDR3 runs to 16 residues. Germline V gene sequence: CDR1 MDHEN, CDR2 SYDVKM. Trimming left V 6 bases short and J 4 bases short, with 16 bases between. CDR3 loop: CASSVHSDSYNSPLHF. The CDR3 nucleotides are TGTGCCAGCAGCGTTCATAGTGACAGTTATAATTCACCCCTCCACTTT.

The chain uses TRBV5-1 and TRBJ1-4; 8 positions match TRBD1. Germline CDR1 SGHRS, CDR2 YFSETQ. This CDR3 contains 17 residues. With 1 base clipped from V and 1 base from J, the junction kept 6 bases outside the gene matches. This CDR3 is CASSLQGALETNEKLFF. The DNA for the CDR3 is TGCGCCAGCAGCTTGCAGGGGGCCCTTGAAACTAATGAAAAACTGTTTTTT.

This clone was counted a few times. Here the CDR3 reads CASSISAANQPQHF. The CDR3 DNA is TGTGCCAGTAGTATTTCAGCGGCGAATCAGCCCCAGCATTTT. V and J are TRBV19 and TRBJ1-5; D not resolved. The V gene's germline CDR1 is LNHDA and CDR2 SQIVND (reference sequence). The CDR3 runs 14 residues. V was shortened by 3 bases and J by 4 bases, with 10 bases between the two germline ends.

CDR3 nucleotides: TGCGCCAGCAGCCATGCGTTGGACGAGCAGTACTTC. Translating it yields CASSHALDEQYF. The chain carries TRBV4-1 and TRBJ2-7, with D uncertain. Germline V gives CDR1 MGHRA, CDR2 YSYEKL. CDR3 size: 12 residues. Trimming removed 3 bases from V and 5 bases from J, with 8 bases in between.

This rearrangement joins TRBV29-1 to TRBJ2-7, with TRBD1 identical over 8 bases. The germline gives CDR1 SQVTM, CDR2 ANQGSEA. With V trimmed by 7 bases and J by 2 bases, 13 bases remained unmatched. This CDR3 contains 15 residues. CDR3 in amino acids: CSALSGTGKTYEQYF. For the CDR3, the DNA is TGCAGCGCTCTCTCCGGGACAGGCAAAACCTACGAGCAGTACTTC.